The source of this T cell receptor beta chain is a study of T-cell reconstitution after alpha-beta-depleted transplantation in children. Study findings and constraints: Certain patients had high TCRbeta diversity at day 60, and it came from recipient T cells and thymic progenitors that survived. By about two months after transplant, alpha-beta T cells reportedly arose from several hundred graft clones that had expanded.

Using unique molecular identifiers, the investigators prepared the TCRbeta library. Each CDR3 protein is one row after TCRdb ran MiXCR on the PCR reads. The data show about 870,000 distinct CDR3 sequences, with 15% to 20% seen just once and around 5% held by the top ten. Trimming cost V 5 bases and J 15 bases; bases outside gene matches: 16. The CDR3 is 16 residues long. Germline CDR1 and CDR2: SGHTA and FQGNSA. There are a few counts of this clonotype. Its specificity is not known. Sequenced material: PBMCs, mostly from graft donor cells, taken 360 days after TCRalphabeta/CD19-depleted stem cell transplant. The chain has TRBV7-2 and TRBJ2-1; 13 bases fit TRBD2. This sequence originates from a male patient aged 10 to 17 who had a stem cell transplant for acute lymphoblastic leukemia, so the T cells may come from the graft donor. The CDR3 reads CASSTTGGLAGKHRFF. CDR3 nucleotides: TGTGCCAGCAGCACGACGGGGGGACTAGCGGGAAAACATCGGTTCTTC. The full variable domain, its missing parts supplied by reference TRBV7-2 and TRBJ2-1, is GAGVSQSPSNKVTEKGKDVELRCDPISGHTALYWYRQSLGQGLEFLIYFQGNSAPDKSGLPSDRFSAERTGGSVSTLTIQRTQQEDSAVYLCASSTTGGLAGKHRFFGPGTRLTVL.